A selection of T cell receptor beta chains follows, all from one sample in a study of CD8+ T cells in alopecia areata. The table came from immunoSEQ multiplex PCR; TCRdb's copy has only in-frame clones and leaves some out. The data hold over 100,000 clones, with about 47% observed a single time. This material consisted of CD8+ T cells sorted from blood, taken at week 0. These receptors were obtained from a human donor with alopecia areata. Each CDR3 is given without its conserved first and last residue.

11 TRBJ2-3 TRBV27 ASSEAYTDTQY
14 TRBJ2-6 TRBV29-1 SVEGTGGLGANVLT
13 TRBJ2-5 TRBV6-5 ASSPLIRWQETQY
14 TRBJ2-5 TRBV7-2 ASSLSVGGGTGTQY
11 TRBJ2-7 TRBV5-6 ASSLDREDEQY
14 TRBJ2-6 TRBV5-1 ASSWTPRSGANVLT
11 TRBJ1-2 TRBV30 AWSPQGNYGYT
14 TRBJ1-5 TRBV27 ASSSSPRGGNQPQH
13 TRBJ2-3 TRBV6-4 ASSDGTGGTDTQY
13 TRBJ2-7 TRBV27 ASSLGTGKIDEQY
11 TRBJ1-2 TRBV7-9 ASSSDGAYGYT